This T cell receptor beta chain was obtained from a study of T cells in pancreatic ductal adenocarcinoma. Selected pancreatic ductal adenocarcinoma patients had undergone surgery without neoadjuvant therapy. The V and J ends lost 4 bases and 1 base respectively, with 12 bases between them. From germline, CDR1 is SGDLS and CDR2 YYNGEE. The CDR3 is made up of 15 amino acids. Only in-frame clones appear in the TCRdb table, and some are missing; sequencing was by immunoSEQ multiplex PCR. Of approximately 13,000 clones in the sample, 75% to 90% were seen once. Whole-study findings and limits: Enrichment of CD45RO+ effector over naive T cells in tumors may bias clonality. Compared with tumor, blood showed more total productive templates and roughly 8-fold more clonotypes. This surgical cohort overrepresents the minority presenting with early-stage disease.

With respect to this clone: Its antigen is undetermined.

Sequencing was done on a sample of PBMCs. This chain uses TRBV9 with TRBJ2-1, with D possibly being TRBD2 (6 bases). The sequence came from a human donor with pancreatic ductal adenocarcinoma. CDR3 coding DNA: TGTGCCAGCAGCTTAACGGGGGAATCCTACAATGAGCAGTTCTTC. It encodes CASSLTGESYNEQFF.